A selection of T cell receptor beta chains follows, all from one sample in a study of blood T cell repertoires in COVID-19. Profiled with immunoSEQ multiplex PCR; TCRdb holds only in-frame clones, not every one. The table includes about 120,000 clones, 85% detected once. The source material was peripheral blood. The receptor source for this set is a man older than 75 with active or convalescent COVID-19. CDR3s leave out the opening cysteine and the closing phenylalanine or tryptophan.

v_gene	j_gene	CDR3aa
TRBV24-1	TRBJ2-5	ATGEEAGAVGETQY
TRBV7-9	TRBJ1-1	ASSPDRVNTEAF
TRBV29-1	TRBJ1-1	SGTKGAGTEAF
TRBV11-3	TRBJ2-1	ASSSPFTWTSGPCNEQF
TRBV28	TRBJ1-1	ASSLWAGANTEAF
TRBV18	TRBJ2-7	ASSPRELAGGSSEQY
TRBV7-9	TRBJ1-2	ASSPDRNYGYT
TRBV5-1	TRBJ2-7	ASSYGAGDSSYEQY
TRBV19	TRBJ1-2	ASSAGTDNNYGYT
TRBV14	TRBJ2-7	ASSQDSGRAREQY
TRBV19	TRBJ2-7	ASSLSGTDFSQLYEQY
TRBV30	TRBJ1-4	AWRPRPEVEKLF
TRBV11-1	TRBJ2-1	ASSVTGVNEQF
TRBV10-3	TRBJ2-3	AISDVAGTGTDTQY
TRBV19	TRBJ2-7	ASSRGPSGRAGDEQY
TRBV5-1	TRBJ1-1	ASSRGTGVLPNTEAF
TRBV10-3	TRBJ1-6	AISEHGTDNSPLH
TRBV4-1	TRBJ2-3	ASSQGFAGVTDTQY